The clone carrying this TCR beta chain has ten or more counts. The antigen is not known. The junction had 5 bases not matched to a gene; V was cut back by 3 bases and J by 4 bases. Germline CDR1 is SGHRS and CDR2 is YFSETQ. CDR3 length: 14 amino acids. Cells are PBMCs isolated from over 7.5 ml of fresh blood. This specimen belongs to a study of T cells in Graves' hyperthyroidism and ophthalmopathy. Template material for amplifying TCR beta CDR3 regions consisted of RNA transcripts. During a first-round RT-PCR of the TCR CDR3, the HTBI primer set was used. TCRdb redid the calling of the multiplex PCR reads with MiXCR, one entry per CDR3 protein. The table includes about 290,000 distinct CDR3 sequences, about an eighth detected once. Findings and limits, study-wide: Separation of ophthalmopathy from stable hyperthyroidism was achieved by a 13 V-J model. The model anticipated ophthalmopathy a median about 6.5 months pre-onset.

The genes are TRBV5-1 and TRBJ1-1; 8 positions match TRBD1. Material: blood. The sequence came from a woman aged 30 to 39 with Graves' hyperthyroidism that later progressed to Graves' ophthalmopathy. The CDR3 region has the DNA TGCGCCAGCAGCTCGGGACAGGTGGGCACTGAAGCTTTCTTT. Protein sequence: CASSSGQVGTEAFF.